The present T cell receptor beta chain was sequenced within a study of blood T cells in healthy people across ages. Total RNA, at least 5 micrograms per sample, was extracted from PBMCs. This CDR3 is 15 amino acids long. Trimming removed 0 bases at V and 0 bases at J, with 8 bases between. This clonotype showed up just once. A J-beta primer mix and a sample-barcoded 5' primer were used in a second PCR of about 7 to 12 cycles. Every cDNA was tagged by a template-switch adaptor with 12 random nucleotides. Each CDR3 protein is one row after TCRdb ran MiXCR on the 5' RACE reads. The table includes over a million distinct CDR3 sequences, 40% to 50% detected once.

The source is a woman aged 55-69 years in good health. Sample: blood. This chain connects TRBV12-3 or TRBV12-4 to TRBJ2-5; D ambiguous. The CDR3 nucleotides read TGTGCCAGCAGTTTAGCGAGAGGTAACCAAGAGACCCAGTACTTC. The encoded protein is CASSLARGNQETQYF.